The following is a T cell receptor beta chain sequence with its context. Its cognate antigen is unknown. CDR3 size: 15 residues. Trimming cost V 0 bases and J 5 bases, with 13 bases left between them. Per germline, CDR1 MNHEY and CDR2 SVGAGI. Profiling relied on immunoSEQ multiplex PCR, and the TCRdb table lists in-frame clones only, not all of them. This table has 150,000 to 200,000 clones, about three quarters appearing once. This entry belongs to a study of cytomegalovirus exposure and HLA in healthy donors. Across the study: The approximately 700 first-cohort repertoires shared a platform with the 130 or so validation repertoires, as reported in a later analysis. Study results and limitations: The classifier reportedly diagnosed cytomegalovirus status with high specificity and sensitivity.

Material for sequencing was PBMCs. The sequence was collected from a woman in her 30s in good health and CMV-seronegative. The genes are TRBV6-5 and TRBJ1-2; D is uncertain. The CDR3 is CASSYSIRRGYGYTF. CDR3 sequence (DNA): TGTGCCAGCAGTTACTCGATAAGGCGGGGATATGGCTACACCTTC.